This entry describes one TCR beta chain. Its specificity is unknown. In preparing each TCR library, 3500 ng of total RNA was used. TCRalpha and TCRbeta cDNA was put through two nested PCRs of around 15 and 9 cycles. TCRdb re-analyzed the 5' RACE reads; it lists each CDR3 protein once, without DNA. The sample's table shows approximately 400,000 distinct CDR3 sequences. This sample is part of a study of monozygotic twins with inflammatory bowel disease. General observations from the study: IBD patients showed reduced TCRbeta diversity (inverse Simpson) versus healthy co-twins.

The germline V gene has CDR1 MNHEY and CDR2 SVGAGI. The CDR3 has 15 residues. Someone took an approximately 2.4 ml blood sample from each of the donors. The sequencing sample was made of blood. This sequence was found in a human donor with ulcerative colitis or Crohn's disease, or a healthy co-twin of an affected twin (not recorded which). The chain carries TRBV6-5 and TRBJ2-3; TCRdb lists TRBD2, though no DNA is available to test this call. The CDR3 protein is CASSYLGRASDTQYF.